The 17 T cell receptor beta chains reported below all come from one sample, sequenced in a study of blood T cell repertoires in COVID-19. Generated by immunoSEQ multiplex PCR, the TCRdb table keeps only in-frame clones and is missing some. The table records approximately 470,000 clones, 87% of them present only once. The sequencing input was PBMCs or T cells enriched from blood (not recorded which). The source of these receptors is a young woman who had recovered from COVID-19.

This rearrangement joins TRBV9 to TRBJ1-2; weak D call: TRBD1 (6 bases). The CDR3 has 13 residues. V was clipped by 0 bases and J by 10 bases, with 13 bases between them. Per germline, CDR1 SGDLS and CDR2 YYNGEE. The CDR3 bases are TGTGCCAGCAGCGTAGGACAGGAAGCGGTCTACACCTTC. This encodes CASSVGQEAVYTF.

The chain employs TRBV2 and TRBJ1-6; the D gene is possibly TRBD1 (5 bases). V gave up 2 bases and J gave up 7 bases, with 15 bases separating them. The CDR3 has 16 residues. CDR1 SNHLY and CDR2 FYNNEI come from the germline V gene. The CDR3 is CASSEKGGTVNSPLHF. CDR3 in DNA: TGTGCCAGCAGTGAAAAGGGCGGGACGGTCAATTCACCCCTCCACTTT. Full variable domain (missing parts from reference TRBV2 and TRBJ1-6): EPEVTQTPSHQVTQMGQEVILRCVPISNHLYFYWYRQILGQKVEFLVSFYNNEISEKSEIFDDQFSVERPDGSNFTLKIRSTKLEDSAMYFCASSEKGGTVNSPLHFGNGTRLTVT.

This clone was counted between two and nine times. V and J are TRBV7-9 and TRBJ1-4; tentatively, D is TRBD1 (5 bases). The V end lost 6 bases, the J end lost 7 bases, and 18 bases lay between the germline ends. This CDR3 is built from 15 residues. Germline values: CDR1 SEHNR, CDR2 FQNEAQ (reference sequence). CDR3 region: CASSPSGVSSEKLFF. DNA for the CDR3: TGTGCCAGCAGTCCCTCGGGGGTGTCAAGTGAAAAACTGTTTTTT.

The V and J genes are TRBV7-9 and TRBJ2-3; maybe TRBD2 (6 bases). Looked up from germline, CDR1 is SEHNR and CDR2 is FQNEAQ (reference sequence). The V end lost 1 base, the J end lost 0 bases, and 14 bases lay between the germline ends. The CDR3 spans 17 residues. CDR3 DNA sequence: TGTGCCAGCAGCTTAGGGTGGGCTAGCGTTAGCACAGATACGCAGTATTTT. Its protein is CASSLGWASVSTDTQYF. Complete variable domain (other parts from reference TRBV7-9 and TRBJ2-3): DTGVSQNPRHKITKRGQNVTFRCDPISEHNRLYWYRQTLGQGPEFLTYFQNEAQLEKSRLLSDRFSAERPKGSFSTLEIQRTEQGDSAMYLCASSLGWASVSTDTQYFGPGTRLTVL.

This clone was detected only a few times. The chain is built from TRBV5-4 and TRBJ1-1; maybe TRBD1 (5 bases). V lost 7 bases and J 7 bases, leaving 14 bases between the germline ends. The CDR3 loop spans 12 amino acids. Germline assignment: CDR1 SGHNT and CDR2 YYREEE (reference sequence). CDR3 amino acids: CASRWEGNEAFF. The CDR3 coding sequence is TGTGCCAGCCGTTGGGAGGGGAATGAAGCTTTCTTT. Drawing the rest from reference TRBV5-4 and TRBJ1-1, the complete variable domain is ETGVTQSPTHLIKTRGQQVTLRCSSQSGHNTVSWYQQALGQGPQFIFQYYREEENGRGNFPPRFSGLQFPNYSSELNVNALELDDSALYLCASRWEGNEAFFGQGTRLTVV.

The chain carries TRBV6-5 and TRBJ1-2; a possible D gene is TRBD1 (6 bases). This CDR3 contains 15 residues. V was trimmed by 6 bases and J by 2 bases, leaving 16 bases between them. The germline V gene has CDR1 MNHEY and CDR2 SVGAGI. CDR3 amino acids: CASSPTIQGNYGYTF. CDR3 DNA sequence: TGTGCCAGCAGCCCCACAATACAGGGAAACTATGGCTACACCTTC.

The chain couples TRBV5-4 to TRBJ2-5; TRBD1 matches 7 bases. CDR1 is SGHNT and CDR2 is YYREEE in the germline V gene (reference sequence). After removal of 3 bases from V and 3 bases from J, the junction contained 5 bases not matched to a gene. This CDR3 has 14 amino acids. The CDR3, as DNA: TGTGCCAGCAGCTCAACCGGGACAGAAGAGACCCAGTACTTC. As protein: CASSSTGTEETQYF.

The chain carries TRBV7-2 and TRBJ2-6; a possible D gene is TRBD2 (7 bases). The germline gives CDR1 SGHTA, CDR2 FQGNSA. This CDR3 is 17 amino acids long. The V and J ends lost 1 base and 1 base respectively, with 11 bases between them. CDR3 DNA: TGTGCCAGCAGCTTAGGGGAGGGGGGATCTGGGGCCAACGTCCTGACTTTC. Translating gives CASSLGEGGSGANVLTF.

This chain connects TRBV5-1 to TRBJ1-4; perhaps TRBD1 as D (5 bases). The length of the CDR3 is 15 residues. V was shortened by 0 bases and J by 8 bases, with 14 bases between the two germline ends. Germline CDR1 and CDR2: SGHRS and YFSETQ. Here the CDR3 DNA reads TGCGCCAGCAGCTTGGAGGGTAGGGGCGGCGAAAAACTGTTTTTT. This gives the protein CASSLEGRGGEKLFF.

About this clone: This CDR3 is also generated by other DNA sequences in the sample. The chain has TRBV3-1 (or the pseudogene TRBV3-2) and TRBJ2-7, with a possible D match to TRBD1 (5 bases). V was shortened by 1 base and J by 0 bases, with 7 bases between the two germline ends. The V gene's germline CDR1 is LGHDT and CDR2 YNNKEL (reference sequence). There are 14 residues in the CDR3. As DNA, the CDR3 is TGTGCCAGCAGCCAAGGAAGGGGCTCCTACGAGCAGTACTTC. It translates to CASSQGRGSYEQYF.

V usage is TRBV5-4 and J usage is TRBJ1-4; 8 bases fit TRBD1. The CDR3 consists of 15 residues. CDR1 is SGHNT, CDR2 YYREEE, per germline (reference sequence). V shed 0 bases, J shed 7 bases, and the junction held 5 bases outside the gene matches. In nucleotides, the CDR3 is TGTGCCAGCAGCTTGGACGGACAGGGTTCTGAAAAACTGTTTTTT. It encodes CASSLDGQGSEKLFF. Full variable domain (missing parts from reference TRBV5-4 and TRBJ1-4): ETGVTQSPTHLIKTRGQQVTLRCSSQSGHNTVSWYQQALGQGPQFIFQYYREEENGRGNFPPRFSGLQFPNYSSELNVNALELDDSALYLCASSLDGQGSEKLFFGSGTQLSVL.

The chain carries TRBV15 and TRBJ2-7, with 8 bases fitting TRBD1. Germline V gene data show CDR1 as LNHNV and CDR2 as YYDKDF (reference sequence). This CDR3 contains 16 residues. Unmatched junction bases numbered 5, after V lost 0 bases and J lost 1 base. Here the CDR3 reads CATSRDQGQASYEQYF. CDR3 coding DNA: TGTGCCACCAGCAGAGATCAGGGACAGGCATCCTACGAGCAGTACTTC. Combining the CDR3 with reference TRBV15 and TRBJ2-7 gives the whole variable domain DAMVIQNPRYQVTQFGKPVTLSCSQTLNHNVMYWYQQKSSQAPKLLFHYYDKDFNNEADTPDNFQSRRPNTSFCFLDIRSPGLGDTAMYLCATSRDQGQASYEQYFGPGTRLTVT.

The chain couples TRBV27 to TRBJ2-7; 10 positions agree with TRBD1. The CDR3 is 14 residues long. After removal of 7 bases from V and 2 bases from J, the junction contained 5 bases not matched to a gene. CDR1 is MNHEY, CDR2 SMNVEV, per germline (reference sequence). CDR3 coding DNA: TGTGCCAGCAAGCTCGGACAGGGGGCCTACGAGCAGTACTTC. Protein product: CASKLGQGAYEQYF.

This chain uses TRBV7-9 with TRBJ2-3, with D unresolved. The CDR3 has 12 amino acids. V was trimmed by 5 bases and J by 6 bases, leaving 9 bases between them. Germline lookup yields CDR1 SEHNR and CDR2 FQNEAQ (reference sequence). DNA for the CDR3: TGTGCCAGCAGCCCCGCCCAGGATACGCAGTATTTT. It is translated as CASSPAQDTQYF.

J is TRBJ1-4 and V is TRBV28, with 7 bases that match TRBD1. With 9 bases clipped from V and 4 bases from J, the junction kept 14 bases outside the gene matches. This CDR3 is 16 amino acids long. Per germline, CDR1 MDHEN and CDR2 SYDVKM. CDR3 DNA: TGTGCCAGTACCACCTTTACAGGGGCTCTTAATGAAAAACTGTTTTTT. Encoded protein: CASTTFTGALNEKLFF.

V is TRBV5-6 and J is TRBJ1-6; the match to TRBD1 covers 7 bases. Trimming at V came to 3 bases and at J to 10 bases, leaving 7 bases not matched to a gene. CDR1 is SGHDT and CDR2 is YYEEEE in the germline V gene. This CDR3 contains 14 residues. The CDR3 DNA reads TGTGCCAGCAGCTACGACAGGGAAGGATCACCCCTCCACTTT. Translating it yields CASSYDREGSPLHF.

This rearrangement joins TRBV5-6 to TRBJ2-3, with D possibly being TRBD1 (6 bases). This CDR3 has 14 residues. The ends were cut back, 0 bases at V and 5 bases at J, with 10 bases in the middle. The germline V gene encodes CDR1 SGHDT and CDR2 YYEEEE. CDR3 DNA sequence: TGTGCCAGCAGCTTGGGACAGGTACAAGATACGCAGTATTTT. It yields the protein CASSLGQVQDTQYF.